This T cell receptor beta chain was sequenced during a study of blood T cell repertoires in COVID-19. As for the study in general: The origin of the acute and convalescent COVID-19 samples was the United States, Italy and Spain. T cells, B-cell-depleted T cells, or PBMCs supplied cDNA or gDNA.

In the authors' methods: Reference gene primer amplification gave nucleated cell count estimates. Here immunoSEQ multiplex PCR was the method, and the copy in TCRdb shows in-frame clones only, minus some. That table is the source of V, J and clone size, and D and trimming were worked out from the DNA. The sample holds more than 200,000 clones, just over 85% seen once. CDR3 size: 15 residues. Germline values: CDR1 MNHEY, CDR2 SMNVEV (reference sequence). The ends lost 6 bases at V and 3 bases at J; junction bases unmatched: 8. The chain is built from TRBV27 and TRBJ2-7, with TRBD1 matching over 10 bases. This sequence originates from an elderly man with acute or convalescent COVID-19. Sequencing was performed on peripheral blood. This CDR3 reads CASRDRDRGSYEQYF. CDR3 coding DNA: TGTGCCAGCAGGGACCGGGACAGGGGAAGCTACGAGCAGTACTTC.